The 19 T cell receptor beta chains below were found in one sample sequenced in a study of cytomegalovirus exposure and HLA in healthy donors. PCR was performed using 60 Vbeta and 13 Jbeta primers. Assay: immunoSEQ multiplex PCR; the TCRdb copy retains only in-frame clones and omits some. The sample lists more than 25,000 clones, approximately 70% seen once, with 4% to 4.5% in the top ten. The sample was PBMCs. The receptors were sampled from a woman in her forties or fifties in good health and CMV-seronegative.

The gene calls are TRBV4-2 and TRBJ2-7; possible D gene TRBD2, 5 bases. The length of the CDR3 is 14 residues. V was cut by 0 bases and J by 6 bases, with 12 bases left in between. Germline V lookup: CDR1 LGHNA, CDR2 YNFKEQ. The CDR3 DNA sequence: TGTGCCAGCAGCCAAGATTATTCGAGGGTCGAGCAGTACTTC. This codes for CASSQDYSRVEQYF.

The chain recombines TRBV4-2 with TRBJ1-2; D is possibly TRBD1 (6 bases). CDR1 is LGHNA and CDR2 is YNFKEQ in the germline V gene. V lost 1 base and J 1 base, leaving 7 bases between the germline ends. This CDR3 is built from 14 residues. CDR3 protein: CASSQVDSNYGYTF. In DNA form, the CDR3 reads TGTGCCAGCAGCCAAGTGGACAGTAACTATGGCTACACCTTC.

The DNA of the CDR3 is TGTGCCAGCAGCAACGGACTAGCGGACTACAATGAGCAGTTCTTC. This gives the protein CASSNGLADYNEQFF. The chain is built from TRBV7-2 and TRBJ2-1; TRBD2 matches 10 bases. Per the germline V gene, CDR1 is SGHTA and CDR2 is FQGNSA. The V segment lost 5 bases and the J segment 3 bases; nucleotides outside the gene matches: 4. This CDR3 region has 15 residues.

CDR3 in DNA: TGTGCCAGCGGAAGAAGTAGACCGGGACAGGGGCGTTCCAATCAGCCCCAGCATTTT. Protein sequence: CASGRSRPGQGRSNQPQHF. V is TRBV2 and J is TRBJ1-5; TRBD1 matches 10 bases. The CDR3 is made up of 19 amino acids. Germline values: CDR1 SNHLY, CDR2 FYNNEI. Trimming at V came to 8 bases and at J to 3 bases, leaving 19 bases not matched to a gene.

This clone showed up just a few times. This chain uses TRBV7-2 with TRBJ2-7; 7 bases fit TRBD1. Germline CDR1 and CDR2: SGHTA and FQGNSA. This CDR3 is built from 14 residues. V lost 2 bases and J lost 2; bases outside the gene matches: 3. The CDR3 nucleotides are TGTGCCAGCAGCTTAACGACAGGGCCCTACGAGCAGTACTTC. Translation: CASSLTTGPYEQYF.

There are a few counts of this clone. The chain is built from TRBV6-4 and TRBJ2-1, with D maybe TRBD2 (6 bases). CDR1 is MRHNA and CDR2 is SNTAGT in the germline V gene. The CDR3 is 14 amino acids. V lost 4 bases, J lost 2 bases, and 9 bases lay in between. The CDR3 bases are TGTGCCAGCAGTGCGGAGGGAGCCTACAATGAGCAGTTCTTC. It is translated as CASSAEGAYNEQFF.

This clone was seen a few times. This chain connects TRBV5-6 to TRBJ2-5, with 10 bases that match TRBD2. The CDR3 consists of 15 residues. Germline V CDR1 and CDR2: SGHDT, YYEEEE. The V gene end was trimmed by 2 bases and the J gene end by 4 bases; junction bases not matched to a gene: 5. The CDR3 DNA follows: TGTGCCAGCAGCTTTAGGTCTAGCGGGAGAGAGACCCAGTACTTC. The encoded protein is CASSFRSSGRETQYF.

The V gene is TRBV5-1, the J gene TRBJ1-5; TRBD1 aligns across 8 bases. CDR3 size: 19 residues. Losses at the gene ends were 3 bases for V and 0 bases for J; bases not matched to a gene: 14. The germline CDR1 and CDR2 sequences are SGHRS and YFSETQ. The CDR3 DNA sequence: TGCGCCAGCAGCTCACCTACGGACAGGGACACGTATAGCAATCAGCCCCAGCATTTT. Amino acid sequence: CASSSPTDRDTYSNQPQHF.

The rearrangement joins TRBV29-1 to TRBJ1-1; the match to TRBD1 covers 7 bases. Germline CDR1 and CDR2: SQVTM and ANQGSEA. The CDR3 is 13 residues long. After removal of 6 bases from V and 5 bases from J, the junction contained 9 bases not matched to a gene. The CDR3 is CSVSDRVMTEAFF. The CDR3 DNA follows: TGCAGCGTCTCTGACAGGGTGATGACTGAAGCTTTCTTT.

This clone has more than one count but fewer than ten. The chain employs TRBV6-5 and TRBJ1-4; D gene unclear. The CDR3 totals 13 residues. Germline V CDR1 and CDR2: MNHEY, SVGAGI. V was cut by 3 bases and J by 5 bases, with 7 bases left in between. The CDR3 region is CASSYSLNEKLFF. Written as DNA, the CDR3 is TGTGCCAGCAGTTATAGCCTAAATGAAAAACTGTTTTTT.

The gene calls are TRBV29-1 and TRBJ2-2; 12 bases match TRBD2. Per the germline V gene, CDR1 is SQVTM and CDR2 is ANQGSEA. The CDR3 sequence is 17 residues long. V lost 6 bases to trimming and J lost 2 bases; unmatched junction nucleotides: 10. CDR3 bases: TGCAGCGTCGGGAGGGGGACTAGCGGGTCTAACACCGGGGAGCTGTTTTTT. Its translation is CSVGRGTSGSNTGELFF.

Within the sample, this clone is medium-sized (0.01 to 0.1%). This chain links TRBV27 with TRBJ1-4, with 7 bases aligning to TRBD1. There are 14 residues in the CDR3. The V gene's germline CDR1 is MNHEY and CDR2 SMNVEV (reference sequence). The trim removed 8 bases at V and 8 bases at J, leaving 11 bases unmatched. For the CDR3, the DNA is TGTGCCAGCCGCGAGAGTGACAGGGAAGAAAAACTGTTTTTT. Translated: CASRESDREEKLFF.

J is TRBJ2-7 and V is TRBV6-1; D gene unclear. This CDR3 contains 15 residues. Trimming removed 1 base at V and 2 bases at J, with 12 bases between. In germline, CDR1 is MNHNS, CDR2 SASEGT. CDR3 in amino acids: CASSEDWAKTYEQYF. The CDR3 coding sequence is TGTGCCAGCAGTGAAGATTGGGCCAAGACCTACGAGCAGTACTTC.

The chain couples TRBV28 to TRBJ1-1; possible D gene TRBD1, 6 bases. Deletions cut 4 bases from V and 6 bases from J, with 12 bases between. The germline gives CDR1 MDHEN, CDR2 SYDVKM. The CDR3 runs 13 residues. This chain's CDR3 is CASSSPGAAEAFF. The CDR3 nucleotides are TGTGCCAGCAGTTCTCCAGGGGCGGCTGAAGCTTTCTTT.

The chain links TRBV19 to TRBJ1-5; 7 nucleotides align to TRBD1. This CDR3 is 15 amino acids long. In germline, CDR1 is LNHDA, CDR2 SQIVND (reference sequence). The junction had 11 bases not matched to a gene; V was cut back by 7 bases and J by 5 bases. CDR3 loop: CASTLKRGRDQPQHF. CDR3 coding DNA: TGTGCCAGTACCCTAAAAAGGGGGCGCGATCAGCCCCAGCATTTT. Based on the CDR3 plus reference TRBV19 and TRBJ1-5, the full variable domain is DGGITQSPKYLFRKEGQNVTLSCEQNLNHDAMYWYRQDPGQGLRLIYYSQIVNDFQKGDIAEGYSVSREKKESFPLTVTSAQKNPTAFYLCASTLKRGRDQPQHFGDGTRLSIL.

The gene calls are TRBV7-9 and TRBJ1-2; D is perhaps TRBD1 (6 bases). V was shortened by 5 bases and J by 9 bases, with 19 bases between the two germline ends. The CDR3 has 14 residues. Germline lookup yields CDR1 SEHNR and CDR2 FQNEAQ (reference sequence). CDR3 in amino acids: CASSPDRLTYSYTF. CDR3 sequence (DNA): TGTGCCAGCAGCCCGGACAGACTCACTTACAGCTACACCTTC.

V gene TRBV6-1 combines with J gene TRBJ2-5; maybe TRBD1 (6 bases). Germline assignment: CDR1 MNHNS and CDR2 SASEGT. Between the trimmed V and J ends, which lost 7 bases and 6 bases, there was a span of 18 bases. The CDR3 spans 14 residues. The CDR3 reads CASTSQQGWKTQYF. Here the CDR3 DNA reads TGTGCCAGCACCTCCCAACAGGGATGGAAGACCCAGTACTTC.

V usage is TRBV2 and J usage is TRBJ1-5, with 10 positions matching TRBD1. Germline values: CDR1 SNHLY, CDR2 FYNNEI. The junction had 10 bases not matched to a gene; V was cut back by 6 bases and J by 11 bases. The CDR3 consists of 14 residues. DNA of the CDR3: TGTGCCAGCAGCGAGGGACAGGGGTTCATGGCCCAGCATTTT. Translating it yields CASSEGQGFMAQHF.

The DNA of the CDR3 is TGTGCCAGCAGTGACGGGGACAGGGAGAAAAGCTACACCTTC. Protein sequence: CASSDGDREKSYTF. The V call is TRBV25-1, the J call TRBJ1-2; TRBD1 matches at 9 bases. The J segment lost 9 bases and the V segment lost 3 bases, leaving 8 bases of the junction unmatched. Germline V CDR1 and CDR2: MGHDK, SYGVNS. This CDR3 contains 14 residues.